What follows describes a single TCR beta chain. Once RNA had been extracted, it was reverse transcribed into cDNA to act as the sequencing template. The repertoire was sequenced with immunoSEQ multiplex PCR; TCRdb's copy has only in-frame clones and lacks some. The profile shows 150,000 to 200,000 clones, 60% of them singletons. This sample was included in a study of CD8+ T cells in alopecia areata. Study details: Twice a day, 5 to 10 mg of oral tofacitinib was administered to treated patients.

There are 13 residues in the CDR3. The V gene end was trimmed by 5 bases and the J gene end by 10 bases; junction bases not matched to a gene: 3. Germline-derived CDR1 and CDR2 are ENHRY and SYGVKD. As to treatment: oral pan-JAK inhibitor, 5-10 mg twice daily. Sampling of alopecia areata patients yielded lesional scalp punch biopsies as well as peripheral blood. The rearrangement uses TRBV10-3 and TRBJ2-1, with 12 bases fitting TRBD2. This TCR was recovered from a human donor with alopecia areata. The source was CD4+ T cells sorted from blood, collected at week 24, from a patient treated with tofacitinib. The CDR3 DNA reads TGTGCCATCAGTTCACTAGCGGGGGGCGAGCAGTTCTTC. It translates to CAISSLAGGEQFF.